Listed here are 20 T cell receptor beta chains from one sample, sequenced in a study of T cell responses to AZD1222 COVID-19 vaccine. Profiled with immunoSEQ multiplex PCR; TCRdb holds only in-frame clones, not every one. The table shows roughly 130,000 clones, with more than 90% occurring only once. This specimen was peripheral blood, taken 28 days after the second AZD1222 dose. All receptors come from an adult who received the AZD1222 COVID-19 vaccine.

The chain couples TRBV7-7 to TRBJ2-1; D is unclear. V lost 0 bases, J lost 6 bases, and 15 bases lay in between. Germline assignment: CDR1 SSHAT and CDR2 FNYEAQ (reference sequence). The CDR3 is made up of 16 amino acids. The CDR3 coding sequence is TGTGCCAGCAGCTTAGCGTTGACACTTAAGGGCAATGAGCAGTTCTTC. Its protein product is CASSLALTLKGNEQFF.

This clone occurred once. One junction end does not reproduce the germline sequence, and a read error may be involved. The genes are TRBV15 and TRBJ2-7; 7 bases match TRBD2. The CDR3 is 15 amino acids. Germline CDR1 reads LNHNV; CDR2 reads YYDKDF (reference sequence). The CDR3 sequence: CTTSRETETSASRYF. As DNA, the CDR3 is TGTACCACCAGCAGGGAAACCGAAACTAGCGCCAGTCGGTACTTC. The variable domain in full, with the rest retrieved from reference TRBV15 and TRBJ2-7, is DAMVIQNPRYQVTQFGKPVTLSCSQTLNHNVMYWYQQKSSQAPKLLFHYYDKDFNNEADTPDNFQSRRPNTSFCFLDIRSPGLGDTAMYLCTTSRETETSASRYFGPGTRLTVT.

This sequence joins TRBV14 and TRBJ1-2; D gene unclear. Trimming removed 1 base at V and 5 bases at J, with 5 bases between. The germline V gene has CDR1 SGHDN and CDR2 FVKESK. The CDR3 is 12 residues long. The CDR3 loop reads CASSQAGYGYTF. CDR3 DNA: TGTGCCAGCAGCCAAGCGGGATATGGCTACACCTTC.

The chain recombines TRBV5-8 with TRBJ1-2; 7 bases are shared with TRBD1. The V segment lost 4 bases and the J segment 7 bases; nucleotides outside the gene matches: 10. Germline loops: CDR1 SGHTS, CDR2 YDEGEE. The CDR3 runs 14 residues. The CDR3 DNA follows: TGTGCCAGCAGCCCCGGGACAGCAGTCGGTGGCTACACCTTC. Amino acids: CASSPGTAVGGYTF.

V gene TRBV6-2 or TRBV6-3 combines with J gene TRBJ2-5; a possible D gene is TRBD1 (5 bases). Trimming shortened V by 4 bases and J by 4 bases, and 7 bases separated the two germline ends. Germline CDR1 MNHEY, CDR2 SVGEGT. This CDR3 is 12 amino acids long. The CDR3 DNA is TGTGCCAGCAGTTGGGGCGGAGAGACCCAGTACTTC. It translates to CASSWGGETQYF.

The chain couples TRBV12-3 or TRBV12-4 to TRBJ2-1, with 7 nucleotides matching TRBD2. Trimming removed 4 bases from V and 10 bases from J; junction bases left unmatched: 7. This CDR3 contains 13 residues. The CDR3 DNA reads TGTGCCAGCAGTTCCCGAGGGGAGGGCGAGCAGTTCTTC. It codes for CASSSRGEGEQFF.

This chain joins TRBV5-6 and TRBJ1-2; D may be TRBD1 (6 bases). Trimming took off 4 bases at V and 7 bases at J, with 11 bases between the two ends. Germline V gene sequence: CDR1 SGHDT, CDR2 YYEEEE. The CDR3 contains 12 residues. CDR3 sequence: CASSPRGSGYTF. CDR3 nucleotides: TGTGCCAGCAGCCCCAGGGGAAGTGGCTACACCTTC.

J is TRBJ2-3 and V is TRBV7-3; TRBD2 aligns across 9 bases. Germline CDR1 and CDR2: SGHTA and FQGTGA. CDR3 size: 16 residues. J lost 3 bases, V lost 2 bases, and 6 bases had no gene match. DNA of the CDR3: TGTGCCAGCAGCTTAGGGCTAGCGGGGTATACAGATACGCAGTATTTT. This gives the protein CASSLGLAGYTDTQYF. Variable domain in full (rest from reference TRBV7-3 and TRBJ2-3): GAGVSQTPSNKVTEKGKYVELRCDPISGHTALYWYRQSLGQGPEFLIYFQGTGAADDSGLPNDRFFAVRPEGSVSTLKIQRTERGDSAVYLCASSLGLAGYTDTQYFGPGTRLTVL.

This chain uses TRBV28 with TRBJ1-2; TRBD1 matches at 10 bases. V trimming: 2 bases; J trimming: 4 bases; junction bases outside the gene matches: 4. In germline, CDR1 is MDHEN, CDR2 SYDVKM. The CDR3 covers 15 residues. The CDR3 protein is CASSLPGTGVYGYTF. The CDR3 DNA reads TGTGCCAGCAGTTTACCCGGGACAGGGGTCTATGGCTACACCTTC.

J is TRBJ2-2 and V is TRBV6-6, with a tentative D call TRBD1 (6 bases). Trimming shortened V by 10 bases and J by 3 bases, and 9 bases separated the two germline ends. Germline V lookup: CDR1 MNHNY, CDR2 SVGAGI (reference sequence). The CDR3 extends over 12 amino acids. CDR3 residues: CATAGDTGELFF. In DNA form, the CDR3 reads TGTGCCACCGCAGGGGACACCGGGGAGCTGTTTTTT.

The J gene is TRBJ1-6, the V gene TRBV5-8, with 7 nucleotides matching TRBD1. This CDR3 has 15 amino acids. Trimming cost V 2 bases and J 9 bases; bases outside gene matches: 8. Germline CDR1 is SGHTS and CDR2 is YDEGEE. CDR3 loop: CASSFRQGGGSPLHF. CDR3 in DNA: TGTGCCAGCAGCTTTCGACAGGGTGGAGGTTCACCCCTCCACTTT.

This rearrangement joins TRBV11-2 to TRBJ2-1, with D tentatively TRBD2 (5 bases). The CDR3 is made up of 16 amino acids. The V and J ends lost 5 bases and 3 bases respectively, with 17 bases between them. In germline, CDR1 is SGHAT, CDR2 FQNNGV. The CDR3 DNA reads TGTGCCAGCAGCCCGTTGGAAGGACTGAGCTACAATGAGCAGTTCTTC. The encoded protein is CASSPLEGLSYNEQFF.

The genes are TRBV4-3 and TRBJ2-7; unclear D gene. The germline CDR1 and CDR2 sequences are LGHNA and YSLEER. This CDR3 comprises 13 residues. The V end lost 0 bases, the J end lost 1 base, and 4 bases lay between the germline ends. This chain's CDR3 is CASSQESSYEQYF. In DNA, the CDR3 is TGCGCCAGCAGCCAAGAAAGTTCCTACGAGCAGTACTTC.

The chain carries TRBV27 and TRBJ1-3; D unresolved. CDR1 and CDR2 from the germline V gene are MNHEY and SMNVEV (reference sequence). The CDR3 runs to 16 residues. The ends were cut back, 2 bases at V and 4 bases at J, with 15 bases in the middle. CDR3 loop: CASSLVYPAGGNTIYF. The CDR3 DNA sequence: TGTGCCAGCAGTTTAGTCTACCCCGCGGGGGGAAACACCATATATTTT.

The V gene is TRBV7-2, the J gene TRBJ1-3; D might be TRBD1 (6 bases). The CDR3 sequence is 16 residues long. Germline assignment: CDR1 SGHTA and CDR2 FQGNSA. The V end was cut by 1 base, the J end by 5 bases, with 15 bases between. The CDR3 region has the DNA TGTGCCAGCAGCTTAGAGTTGGGGGGGGCTCGAAACACCATATATTTT. It specifies CASSLELGGARNTIYF.

This clone has more than one count but fewer than ten. The chain carries TRBV7-3 and TRBJ2-5; TRBD2 agrees at 9 bases. V shed 2 bases, J shed 2 bases, and the junction held 6 bases outside the gene matches. The germline CDR1 and CDR2 sequences are SGHTA and FQGTGA. The CDR3 contains 16 residues. The DNA for the CDR3 is TGTGCCAGCAGCTTAGTAGCGGGAGTAGGACAAGAGACCCAGTACTTC. Translating gives CASSLVAGVGQETQYF.

V is TRBV7-2 and J is TRBJ2-3; TRBD1 agrees at 7 bases. The CDR3 sequence is 14 residues long. Germline-derived CDR1 and CDR2 are SGHTA and FQGNSA. J gave up 2 bases and V 7 bases, and 6 bases lay outside the gene matches. This chain's CDR3 is CASIVDRVTDTQYF. CDR3 bases: TGTGCCAGCATCGTTGACAGGGTCACAGATACGCAGTATTTT. The complete variable domain, with remaining parts taken from reference TRBV7-2 and TRBJ2-3, reads GAGVSQSPSNKVTEKGKDVELRCDPISGHTALYWYRQSLGQGLEFLIYFQGNSAPDKSGLPSDRFSAERTGGSVSTLTIQRTQQEDSAVYLCASIVDRVTDTQYFGPGTRLTVL.

The chain couples TRBV3-1 (or the pseudogene TRBV3-2) to TRBJ1-6; no reliable D call. Germline-derived CDR1 and CDR2 are LGHDT and YNNKEL (reference sequence). The CDR3 sequence is 14 residues long. Trimming took 1 base from V and 7 from J, leaving 8 bases between them. Written as DNA, the CDR3 is TGTGCCAGCAGCCAAGGGAATCCGAATTCACCCCTCCACTTT. Its translation is CASSQGNPNSPLHF.

The V and J genes are TRBV19 and TRBJ2-1, with 9 bases identical to TRBD2. CDR1 is LNHDA, CDR2 SQIVND, per germline (reference sequence). With V trimmed by 1 base and J by 9 bases, 10 bases remained unmatched. This CDR3 spans 16 amino acids. CDR3: CASSIARGGGAGEQFF. CDR3 bases: TGTGCCAGTAGTATAGCGCGCGGCGGGGGGGCCGGTGAGCAGTTCTTC.

This chain connects TRBV19 to TRBJ1-2; D may be TRBD1 (6 bases). The CDR3 is 14 residues long. Germline V gives CDR1 LNHDA, CDR2 SQIVND (reference sequence). Trimming shortened V by 5 bases and J by 2 bases, and 12 bases separated the two germline ends. This CDR3 is CASSPQTGNYGYTF. The CDR3 nucleotides are TGTGCCAGTAGTCCGCAGACAGGCAACTATGGCTACACCTTC.